These T cell receptor beta chains were read from a single sample in a study of T cell clones after liver transplantation. Clones were sequenced by immunoSEQ multiplex PCR, and TCRdb holds only the in-frame ones, with some missing. This table holds 75,000 to 100,000 clones, over 80% found once. The sequencing here drew on CD4+ T cells from blood, taken approximately 3.5 years after liver transplant. Receptors were obtained from a human patient who received a liver transplant. Some T cells may be the graft donor's. CDR3s include the opening cysteine and the closing phenylalanine or tryptophan. The D gene is left open where the match is weak. Part of the rows lack a size; the others show once, few, many or a class for expanded clones.

D	J	size	V	length	CDR3	DNA
NA	TRBJ1-2	NA	TRBV5-4	13	CASSLGRIYGYTF	TGTGCCAGCAGCTTGGGACGGATCTATGGCTACACCTTC
TRBD2	TRBJ2-1	NA	TRBV19	15	CASIPSGRALNEQFF	TGTGCCAGTATCCCTAGCGGGAGGGCCCTCAATGAGCAGTTCTTC
NA	TRBJ1-2	NA	TRBV5-4	16	CASSLGRGRLDYGYTF	TGTGCCAGCAGCTTGGGCAGGGGAAGGCTAGACTATGGCTACACCTTC
TRBD2	TRBJ2-7	once	TRBV5-1	16	CASSRGGSGSNYEQYF	TGCGCCAGCAGCCGCGGGGGAAGCGGGAGTAACTACGAGCAGTACTTC
NA	TRBJ1-3	NA	TRBV7-2	13	CASSLRLGDTIYF	TGTGCCAGCAGCTTACGGTTGGGGGACACCATATATTTT
TRBD2	TRBJ2-5	NA	TRBV7-9	15	CASRRLAGGVKTQYF	TGTGCCAGCCGACGACTAGCGGGAGGTGTTAAGACCCAGTACTTC
NA	TRBJ2-2	NA	TRBV27	16	CASSRSPVLNTGELFF	TGTGCCAGCAGCCGATCTCCGGTCTTGAACACAGGGGAGCTGTTTTTT
TRBD1	TRBJ1-1	NA	TRBV6-5	15	CASSRQGAMNTEAFF	TGTGCCAGCAGTAGACAGGGGGCCATGAACACTGAAGCTTTCTTT
NA	TRBJ2-1	NA	TRBV7-9	14	CASSFYTPGDEQFF	TGTGCCAGCAGCTTCTACACGCCGGGGGACGAGCAGTTCTTC
TRBD1	TRBJ2-3	NA	TRBV7-2	14	CASRLDRGTDTQYF	TGTGCCAGCAGGTTGGACAGGGGCACAGATACGCAGTATTTT
TRBD1	TRBJ2-5	NA	TRBV11-3	14	CASSGDRVEETQYF	TGTGCCAGCAGCGGAGACAGGGTGGAAGAGACCCAGTACTTC
NA	TRBJ2-5	NA	TRBV2	13	CASSEGVLETQYF	TGTGCCAGCAGTGAAGGGGTCCTAGAGACCCAGTACTTC
TRBD1	TRBJ1-2	few	TRBV10-3	14	CAISDRGHNYGYTF	TGTGCCATCAGCGACAGGGGGCATAACTATGGCTACACCTTC
TRBD2	TRBJ2-1	NA	TRBV5-1	14	CASSFGTSANEQFF	TGCGCCAGCAGCTTCGGGACTAGCGCCAATGAGCAGTTCTTC
TRBD2	TRBJ2-1	NA	TRBV9	17	CASSGRLSGRSYNEQFF	TGTGCCAGCAGCGGAAGGCTTAGCGGGAGGTCCTACAATGAGCAGTTCTTC
TRBD1	TRBJ1-4	NA	TRBV5-8	17	CASSLVVSDRGLEKLFF	TGTGCCAGCAGCTTGGTTGTATCCGACAGGGGGCTTGAAAAACTGTTTTTT
NA	TRBJ1-1	few	TRBV7-9	14	CASSSQTGLTEAFF	TGTGCCAGCAGCTCCCAAACAGGGCTCACTGAAGCTTTCTTT
TRBD1	TRBJ1-1	NA	TRBV4-2	15	CASSQDGDRGTEAFF	TGTGCCAGCAGCCAAGATGGGGACAGGGGGACTGAAGCTTTCTTT
NA	TRBJ1-2	NA	TRBV5-1	12	CASSAQEEGYTF	TGCGCCAGCAGCGCACAAGAGGAAGGCTACACCTTC
NA	TRBJ2-3	NA	TRBV4-3	15	CASSLGHLRADTQYF	TGCGCCAGCAGCCTCGGACACCTTCGGGCAGATACGCAGTATTTT
NA	TRBJ2-5	NA	TRBV7-2	15	CASSPSRGNQETQYF	TGTGCCAGCAGCCCCTCAAGAGGGAACCAAGAGACCCAGTACTTC
NA	TRBJ2-7	NA	TRBV19	15	CASSSGPLPVYEQYF	TGTGCCAGTAGTTCGGGGCCGCTTCCCGTCTACGAGCAGTACTTC
NA	TRBJ2-5	NA	TRBV4-1	17	CASSQGGLGGYQETQYF	TGCGCCAGCAGCCAAGGGGGCCTAGGAGGGTACCAAGAGACCCAGTACTTC
TRBD1	TRBJ1-1	NA	TRBV5-1	14	CASTQGASNTEAFF	TGCGCCAGCACCCAGGGGGCTTCGAACACTGAAGCTTTCTTT
NA	TRBJ1-2	NA	TRBV6-4	14	CASSPGPAPYGYTF	TGTGCCAGCAGTCCGGGACCGGCTCCTTATGGCTACACCTTC
NA	TRBJ1-1	NA	TRBV7-9	14	CASSRGLLNTEAFF	TGTGCCAGCAGCCGGGGACTGTTGAACACTGAAGCTTTCTTT
NA	TRBJ2-2	once	TRBV25-1	16	CASSELMVAGTGELFF	TGTGCCAGCAGTGAATTGATGGTAGCAGGGACCGGGGAGCTGTTTTTT
NA	TRBJ2-1	NA	TRBV19	11	CASSILYEQFF	TGTGCCAGTAGTATCCTCTATGAGCAGTTCTTC
TRBD2	TRBJ2-1	NA	TRBV9	17	CASSVAGLAGVSNEQFF	TGTGCCAGCAGCGTAGCGGGACTAGCGGGAGTAAGCAATGAGCAGTTCTTC
NA	TRBJ1-1	NA	TRBV6-1	16	CASSEAQAGRGTEAFF	TGTGCCAGCAGTGAAGCGCAGGCAGGAAGGGGCACTGAAGCTTTCTTT
NA	TRBJ2-3	NA	TRBV7-9	15	CASSLGTFSTDTQYF	TGTGCCAGCAGCTTAGGGACTTTTAGCACAGATACGCAGTATTTT
NA	TRBJ1-1	NA	TRBV5-1	14	CASSLEYSRSEAFF	TGCGCCAGCAGCTTGGAGTATTCAAGGTCCGAAGCTTTCTTT
NA	TRBJ1-2	NA	TRBV5-6	15	CASSLAGSLLTLYTF	TGTGCCAGCAGCTTGGCGGGGTCACTCCTGACTCTCTACACCTTC
NA	TRBJ2-1	NA	TRBV28	13	CASSLPGFVGQFF	TGTGCCAGCAGTTTACCAGGTTTTGTTGGACAGTTCTTC
TRBD2	TRBJ2-1	NA	TRBV5-6	16	CASSLRVGGLYNEQFF	TGTGCCAGCAGCTTGCGAGTGGGAGGGCTCTACAATGAGCAGTTCTTC
NA	TRBJ1-1	once	TRBV30	13	CAWSSTGRGEAFF	TGTGCCTGGAGCTCAACAGGGAGGGGGGAAGCTTTCTTT
NA	TRBJ2-3	few	TRBV11-2	16	CASSSSTASLTNTQYF	TGTGCCAGCAGCAGCTCGACAGCGTCTCTCACAAATACGCAGTATTTT
NA	TRBJ2-7	NA	TRBV6-5	13	CASSYSDPYEQYF	TGTGCCAGCAGTTACTCGGACCCCTACGAGCAGTACTTC